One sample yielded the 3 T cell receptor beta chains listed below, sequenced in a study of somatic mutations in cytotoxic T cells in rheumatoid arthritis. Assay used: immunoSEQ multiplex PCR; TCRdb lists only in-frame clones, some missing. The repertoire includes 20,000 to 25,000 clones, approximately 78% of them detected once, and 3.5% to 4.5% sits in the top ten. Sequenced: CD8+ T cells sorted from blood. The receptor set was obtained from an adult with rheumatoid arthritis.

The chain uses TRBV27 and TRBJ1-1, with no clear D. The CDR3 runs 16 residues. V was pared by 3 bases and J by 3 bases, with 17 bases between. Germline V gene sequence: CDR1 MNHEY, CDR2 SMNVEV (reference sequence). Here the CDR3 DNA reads TGTGCCAGCAGTTTCCGCCGCTCCACCGGGGACACTGAAGCTTTCTTT. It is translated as CASSFRRSTGDTEAFF.

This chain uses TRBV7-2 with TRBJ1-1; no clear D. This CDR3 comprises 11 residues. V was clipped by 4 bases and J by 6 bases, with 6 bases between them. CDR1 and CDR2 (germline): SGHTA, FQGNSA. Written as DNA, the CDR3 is TGTGCCAGCAGCTCAGGCCCTGAAGCTTTCTTT. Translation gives CASSSGPEAFF. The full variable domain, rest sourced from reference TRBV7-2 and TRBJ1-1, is GAGVSQSPSNKVTEKGKDVELRCDPISGHTALYWYRQSLGQGLEFLIYFQGNSAPDKSGLPSDRFSAERTGGSVSTLTIQRTQQEDSAVYLCASSSGPEAFFGQGTRLTVV.

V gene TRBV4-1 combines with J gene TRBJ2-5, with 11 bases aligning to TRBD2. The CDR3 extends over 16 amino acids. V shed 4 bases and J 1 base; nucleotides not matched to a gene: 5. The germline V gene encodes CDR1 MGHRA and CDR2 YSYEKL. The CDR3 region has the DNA TGCGCCAGCAGCCTCGCCGGGACTAGCGGCCAAGAGACCCAGTACTTC. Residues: CASSLAGTSGQETQYF.